The T cell receptor (beta chain) described here comes from a study of cytomegalovirus exposure and HLA in healthy donors. Findings and limits, study-wide: In a later analysis, TCR association rates varied by HLA locus: DRB1 most, HLA-C fewest.

Regarding this clone: What it recognizes is unknown.

In germline, CDR1 is SQVTM, CDR2 ANQGSEA. Trimming removed 2 bases from V and 0 bases from J, with 8 bases in between. The CDR3 runs 14 residues. The PCR had 60 Vbeta and 13 Jbeta primers. The data were produced by immunoSEQ multiplex PCR, yet TCRdb's version contains in-frame clones alone and is incomplete. The table records tens of thousands of clones, approximately 80% of them present only once. Sequenced: PBMCs. This chain connects TRBV29-1 to TRBJ1-3; D remains unclear. This clonotype originated in a man aged 50-59 years in good health and CMV-seronegative. This CDR3 is CSVEPVNSGNTIYF. The CDR3 coding sequence is TGCAGCGTTGAACCAGTAAACTCTGGAAACACCATATATTTT.